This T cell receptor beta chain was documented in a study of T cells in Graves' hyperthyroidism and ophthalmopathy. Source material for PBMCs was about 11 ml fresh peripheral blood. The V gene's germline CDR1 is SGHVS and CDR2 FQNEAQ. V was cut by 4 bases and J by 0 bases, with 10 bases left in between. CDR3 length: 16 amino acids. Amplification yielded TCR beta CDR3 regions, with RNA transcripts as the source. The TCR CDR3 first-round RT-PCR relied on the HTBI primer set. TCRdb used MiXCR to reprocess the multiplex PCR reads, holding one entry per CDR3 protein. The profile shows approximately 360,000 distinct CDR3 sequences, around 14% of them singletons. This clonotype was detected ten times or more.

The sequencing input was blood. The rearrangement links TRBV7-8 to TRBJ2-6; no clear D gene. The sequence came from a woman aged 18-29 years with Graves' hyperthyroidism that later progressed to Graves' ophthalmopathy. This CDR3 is CASSSPWHSGANVLTF. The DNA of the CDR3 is TGTGCCAGCAGCTCTCCCTGGCACTCTGGGGCCAACGTCCTGACTTTC.